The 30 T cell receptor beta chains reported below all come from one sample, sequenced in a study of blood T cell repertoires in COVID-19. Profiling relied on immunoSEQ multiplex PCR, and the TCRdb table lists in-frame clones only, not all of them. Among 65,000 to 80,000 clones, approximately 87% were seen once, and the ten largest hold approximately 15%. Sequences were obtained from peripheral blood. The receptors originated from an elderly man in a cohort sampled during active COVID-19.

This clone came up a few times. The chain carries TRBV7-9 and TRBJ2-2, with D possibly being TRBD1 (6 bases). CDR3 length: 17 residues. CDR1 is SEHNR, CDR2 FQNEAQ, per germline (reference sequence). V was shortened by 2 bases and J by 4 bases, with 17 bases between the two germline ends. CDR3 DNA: TGTGCCAGCAGCTTAATCAGGGGCGCAGGTACCACCGGGGAGCTGTTTTTT. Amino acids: CASSLIRGAGTTGELFF.

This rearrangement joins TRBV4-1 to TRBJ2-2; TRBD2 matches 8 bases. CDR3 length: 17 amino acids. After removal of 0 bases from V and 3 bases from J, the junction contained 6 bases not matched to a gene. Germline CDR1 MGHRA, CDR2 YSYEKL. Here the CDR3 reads CASSQDPLADYTGELFF. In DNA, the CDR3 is TGCGCCAGCAGCCAAGATCCACTAGCGGACTACACCGGGGAGCTGTTTTTT.

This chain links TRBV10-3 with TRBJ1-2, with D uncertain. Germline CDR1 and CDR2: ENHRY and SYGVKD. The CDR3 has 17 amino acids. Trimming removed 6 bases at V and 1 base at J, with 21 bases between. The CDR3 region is CAIRIVAGRGYNYGYTF. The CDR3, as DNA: TGTGCCATCAGAATAGTTGCGGGGAGAGGCTATAACTATGGCTACACCTTC.

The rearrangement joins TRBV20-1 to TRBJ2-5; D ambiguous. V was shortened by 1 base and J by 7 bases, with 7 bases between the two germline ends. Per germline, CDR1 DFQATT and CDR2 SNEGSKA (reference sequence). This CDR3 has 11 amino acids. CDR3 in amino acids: CSARVSGTQYF. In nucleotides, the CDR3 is TGCAGTGCTAGAGTCAGTGGGACCCAGTACTTC.

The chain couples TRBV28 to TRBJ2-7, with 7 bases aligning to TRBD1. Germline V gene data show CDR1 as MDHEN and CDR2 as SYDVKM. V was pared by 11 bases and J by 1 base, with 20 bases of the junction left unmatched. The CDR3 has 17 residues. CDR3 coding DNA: TGTGCCTTTCCGGGACAGCCGTTAATTGATCGTTCCTACGAGCAGTACGTC. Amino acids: CAFPGQPLIDRSYEQYV.

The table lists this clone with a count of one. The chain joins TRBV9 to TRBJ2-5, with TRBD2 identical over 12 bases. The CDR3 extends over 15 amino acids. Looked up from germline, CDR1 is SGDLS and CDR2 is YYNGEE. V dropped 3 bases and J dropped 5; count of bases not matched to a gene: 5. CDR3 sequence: CASSARTSGGETQYF. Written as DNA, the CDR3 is TGTGCCAGCAGCGCTCGAACTAGCGGGGGGGAGACCCAGTACTTC. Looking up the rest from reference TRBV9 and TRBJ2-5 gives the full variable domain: DSGVTQTPKHLITATGQRVTLRCSPRSGDLSVYWYQQSLDQGLQFLIQYYNGEERAKGNILERFSAQQFPDLHSELNLSSLELGDSALYFCASSARTSGGETQYFGPGTRLLVL.

The CDR3 sequence: CASSSAQGARRSYGYTF. As DNA, the CDR3 is TGTGCCAGCAGCTCTGCACAGGGGGCGCGGAGAAGCTATGGCTACACCTTC. This chain links TRBV28 with TRBJ1-2; TRBD1 matches at 9 bases. Trimming removed 6 bases from V and 4 bases from J; junction bases left unmatched: 15. This CDR3 contains 17 residues. Germline assignment: CDR1 MDHEN and CDR2 SYDVKM.

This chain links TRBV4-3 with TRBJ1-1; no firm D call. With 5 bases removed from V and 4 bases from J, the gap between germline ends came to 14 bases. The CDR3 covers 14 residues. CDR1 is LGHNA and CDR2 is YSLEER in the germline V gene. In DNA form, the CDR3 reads TGCGCCAGCAGCAGAGAGGTTTCTGGCACTGAAGCTTTCTTT. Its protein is CASSREVSGTEAFF.

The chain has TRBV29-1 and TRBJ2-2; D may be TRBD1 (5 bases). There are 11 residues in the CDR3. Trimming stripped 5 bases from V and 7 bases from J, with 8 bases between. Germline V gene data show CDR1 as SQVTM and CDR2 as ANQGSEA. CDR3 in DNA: TGCAGCGTTAGGGGATTCGGGGAGCTGTTTTTT. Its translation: CSVRGFGELFF.

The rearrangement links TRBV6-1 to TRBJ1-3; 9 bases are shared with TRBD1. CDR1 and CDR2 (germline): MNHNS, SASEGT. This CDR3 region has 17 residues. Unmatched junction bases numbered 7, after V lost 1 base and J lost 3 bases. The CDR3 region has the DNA TGTGCCAGCAGTGAAGTGGGGGACAGGGCGGGTGGAAACACCATATATTTT. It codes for CASSEVGDRAGGNTIYF.

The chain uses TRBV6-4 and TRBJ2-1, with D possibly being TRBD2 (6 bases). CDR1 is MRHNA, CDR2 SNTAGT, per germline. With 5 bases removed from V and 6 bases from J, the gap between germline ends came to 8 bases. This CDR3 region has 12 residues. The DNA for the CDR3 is TGTGCCAGCAGTTCAGCGGGCAATGAGCAGTTCTTC. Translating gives CASSSAGNEQFF.

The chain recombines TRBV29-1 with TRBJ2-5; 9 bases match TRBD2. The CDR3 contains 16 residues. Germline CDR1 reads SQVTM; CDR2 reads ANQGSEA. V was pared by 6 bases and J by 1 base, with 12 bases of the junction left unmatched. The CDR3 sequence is CSVGPWRGGSQETQYF. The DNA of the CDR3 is TGCAGCGTCGGCCCCTGGCGGGGGGGTTCCCAAGAGACCCAGTACTTC.

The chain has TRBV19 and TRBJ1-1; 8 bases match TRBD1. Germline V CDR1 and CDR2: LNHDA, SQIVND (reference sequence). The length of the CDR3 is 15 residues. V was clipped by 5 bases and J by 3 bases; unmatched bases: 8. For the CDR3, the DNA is TGTGCCAGTAGTCAGGGGGCCTGGGGGTACACTGAAGCTTTCTTT. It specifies CASSQGAWGYTEAFF.

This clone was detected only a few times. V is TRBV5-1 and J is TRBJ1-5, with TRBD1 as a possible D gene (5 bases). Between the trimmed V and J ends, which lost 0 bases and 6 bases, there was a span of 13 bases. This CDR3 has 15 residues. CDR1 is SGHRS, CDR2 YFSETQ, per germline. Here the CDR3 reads CASSLEGASGQPQHF. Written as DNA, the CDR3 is TGCGCCAGCAGCTTGGAAGGGGCCTCAGGTCAGCCCCAGCATTTT.

The CDR3 loop reads CASSLGQGARTTEKLFF. The CDR3 DNA sequence: TGTGCCAGCAGCTTGGGACAGGGGGCCCGGACCACGGAAAAACTGTTTTTT. The chain couples TRBV5-8 to TRBJ1-4, with 10 bases lining up with TRBD1. After removal of 0 bases from V and 8 bases from J, the junction contained 10 bases not matched to a gene. The CDR3 length is 17 residues. Germline-derived CDR1 and CDR2 are SGHTS and YDEGEE.

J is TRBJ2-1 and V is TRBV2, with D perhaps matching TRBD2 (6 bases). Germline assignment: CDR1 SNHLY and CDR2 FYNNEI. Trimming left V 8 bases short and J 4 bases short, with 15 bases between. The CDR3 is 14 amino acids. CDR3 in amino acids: CASVAGTSYNEQFF. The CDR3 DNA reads TGTGCCAGCGTCGCCGGGACTTCTTACAATGAGCAGTTCTTC.

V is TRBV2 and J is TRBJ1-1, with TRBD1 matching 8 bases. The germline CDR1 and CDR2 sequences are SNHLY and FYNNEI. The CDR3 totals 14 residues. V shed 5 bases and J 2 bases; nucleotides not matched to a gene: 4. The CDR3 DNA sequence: TGTGCCAGCAGTTCGGGACAGGCAAACACTGAAGCTTTCTTT. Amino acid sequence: CASSSGQANTEAFF.

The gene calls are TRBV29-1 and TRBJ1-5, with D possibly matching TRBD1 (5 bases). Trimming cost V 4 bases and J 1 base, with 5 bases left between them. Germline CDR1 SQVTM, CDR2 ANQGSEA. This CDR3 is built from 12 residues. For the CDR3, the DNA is TGCAGCGTTGGACAGAGCAATCAGCCCCAGCATTTT. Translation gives CSVGQSNQPQHF.

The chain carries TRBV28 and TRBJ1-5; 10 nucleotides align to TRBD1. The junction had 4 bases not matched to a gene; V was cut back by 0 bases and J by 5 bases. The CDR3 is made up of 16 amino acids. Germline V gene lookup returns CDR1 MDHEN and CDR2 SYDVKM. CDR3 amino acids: CASSLWTGQGHQPQHF. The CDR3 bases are TGTGCCAGCAGTTTATGGACGGGACAGGGGCATCAGCCCCAGCATTTT.

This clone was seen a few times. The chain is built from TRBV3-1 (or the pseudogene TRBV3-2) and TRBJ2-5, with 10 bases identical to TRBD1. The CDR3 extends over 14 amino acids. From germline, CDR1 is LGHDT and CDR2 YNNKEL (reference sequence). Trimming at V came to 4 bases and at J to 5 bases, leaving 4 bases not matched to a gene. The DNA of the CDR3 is TGTGCCAGCAGCCCGGGACAGGGGAGGGAGACCCAGTACTTC. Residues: CASSPGQGRETQYF.

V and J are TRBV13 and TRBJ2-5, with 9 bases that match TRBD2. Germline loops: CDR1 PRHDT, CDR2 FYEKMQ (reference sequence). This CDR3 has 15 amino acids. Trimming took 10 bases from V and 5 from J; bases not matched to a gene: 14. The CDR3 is CATFRRAGGVETQYF. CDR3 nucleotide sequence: TGTGCCACCTTCCGAAGGGCGGGGGGGGTGGAGACCCAGTACTTC.

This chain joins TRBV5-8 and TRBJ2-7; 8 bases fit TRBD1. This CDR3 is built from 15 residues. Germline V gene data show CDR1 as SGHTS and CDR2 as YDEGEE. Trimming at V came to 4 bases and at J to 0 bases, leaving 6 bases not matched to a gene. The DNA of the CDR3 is TGTGCCAGCAGCCTCCGGGACAGGAACTCCTACGAGCAGTACTTC. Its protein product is CASSLRDRNSYEQYF.

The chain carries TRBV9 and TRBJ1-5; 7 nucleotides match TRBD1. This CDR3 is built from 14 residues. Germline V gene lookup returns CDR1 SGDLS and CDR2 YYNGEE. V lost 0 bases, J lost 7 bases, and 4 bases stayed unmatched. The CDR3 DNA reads TGTGCCAGCAGCGTAGGGGCAGGGGGACAGCCCCAGCATTTT. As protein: CASSVGAGGQPQHF.

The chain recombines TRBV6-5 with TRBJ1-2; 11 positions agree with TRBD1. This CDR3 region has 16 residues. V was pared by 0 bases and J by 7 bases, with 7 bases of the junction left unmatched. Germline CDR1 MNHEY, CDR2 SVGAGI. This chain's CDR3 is CASSYSFLGQGAGYTF. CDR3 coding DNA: TGTGCCAGCAGTTACTCTTTTTTAGGACAGGGGGCTGGCTACACCTTC.

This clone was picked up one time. CDR3 in amino acids: CASSRLEKNYGYTF. The CDR3 DNA reads as TGTGCCAGTAGTCGACTCGAGAAAAACTATGGCTACACCTTC. The chain carries TRBV19 and TRBJ1-2; no firm D call. Germline V gene sequence: CDR1 LNHDA, CDR2 SQIVND (reference sequence). This CDR3 contains 14 residues. Trimming stripped 5 bases from V and 2 bases from J, with 12 bases between.

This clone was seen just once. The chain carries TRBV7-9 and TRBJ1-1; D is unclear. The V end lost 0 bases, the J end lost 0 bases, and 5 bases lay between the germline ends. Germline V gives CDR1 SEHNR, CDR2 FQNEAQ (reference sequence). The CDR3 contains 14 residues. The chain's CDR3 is CASSLATMNTEAFF. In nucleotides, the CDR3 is TGTGCCAGCAGCTTAGCTACAATGAACACTGAAGCTTTCTTT.

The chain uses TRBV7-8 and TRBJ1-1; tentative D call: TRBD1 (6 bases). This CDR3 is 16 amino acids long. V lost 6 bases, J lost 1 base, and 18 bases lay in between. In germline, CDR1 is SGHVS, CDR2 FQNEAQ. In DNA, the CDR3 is TGTGCCAGCAGTTCCTGGTGGACAGAGGGGAACACTGAAGCTTTCTTT. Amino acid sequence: CASSSWWTEGNTEAFF. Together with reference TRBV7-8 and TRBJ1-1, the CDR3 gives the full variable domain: GAGVSQSPRYKVAKRGQDVALRCDPISGHVSLFWYQQALGQGPEFLTYFQNEAQLDKSGLPSDRFFAERPEGSVSTLKIQRTQQEDSAVYLCASSSWWTEGNTEAFFGQGTRLTVV.

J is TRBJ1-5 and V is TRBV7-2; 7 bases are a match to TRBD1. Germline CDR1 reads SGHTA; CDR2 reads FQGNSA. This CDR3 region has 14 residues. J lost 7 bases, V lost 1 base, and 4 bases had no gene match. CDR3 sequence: CASSLEYRGQPQHF. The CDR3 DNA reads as TGTGCCAGCAGCTTAGAATACAGGGGCCAGCCCCAGCATTTT.

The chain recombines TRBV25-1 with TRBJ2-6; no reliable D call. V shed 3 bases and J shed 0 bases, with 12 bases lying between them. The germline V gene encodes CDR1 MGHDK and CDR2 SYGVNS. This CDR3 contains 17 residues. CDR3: CASSETIHTSGANVLTF. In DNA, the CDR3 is TGTGCCAGCAGTGAGACAATCCATACCTCTGGGGCCAACGTCCTGACTTTC.

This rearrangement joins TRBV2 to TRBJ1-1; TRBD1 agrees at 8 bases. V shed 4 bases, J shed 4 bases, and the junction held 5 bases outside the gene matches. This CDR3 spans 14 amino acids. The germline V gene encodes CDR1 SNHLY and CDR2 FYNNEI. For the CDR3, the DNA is TGTGCCAGCAGTGTGACAGGGGTTGGCACTGAAGCTTTCTTT. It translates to CASSVTGVGTEAFF.